The clone carrying this T cell receptor (beta chain) was observed a handful of times. Splitting the CD4+ cells yielded a CD45RA+ naive subset and a CD45RA-negative memory subset. The repertoire was sequenced with immunoSEQ multiplex PCR; TCRdb's copy has only in-frame clones and lacks some. The table shows more than 850,000 clones, with 78% occurring only once. CDR3 length equals 17 residues. CDR1 SGHTA and CDR2 FQGTGA come from the germline V gene. V was clipped by 8 bases and J by 5 bases; unmatched bases: 16. This specimen belongs to a study of shared clonotypes between healthy human individuals. This clonotype originated in a young man in good health. Some clones in this sample may be carry-over from other donors' samples. Sequenced input: memory CD4+ T cells from PBMCs. As for subset: CD45RA-negative fraction. This chain uses TRBV7-3 with TRBJ2-2, with 8 bases matching TRBD2. The CDR3 protein is CASADRRSGGVTGELFF. CDR3 sequence (DNA): TGTGCCAGCGCCGACAGGAGGTCGGGAGGGGTAACCGGGGAGCTGTTTTTT.